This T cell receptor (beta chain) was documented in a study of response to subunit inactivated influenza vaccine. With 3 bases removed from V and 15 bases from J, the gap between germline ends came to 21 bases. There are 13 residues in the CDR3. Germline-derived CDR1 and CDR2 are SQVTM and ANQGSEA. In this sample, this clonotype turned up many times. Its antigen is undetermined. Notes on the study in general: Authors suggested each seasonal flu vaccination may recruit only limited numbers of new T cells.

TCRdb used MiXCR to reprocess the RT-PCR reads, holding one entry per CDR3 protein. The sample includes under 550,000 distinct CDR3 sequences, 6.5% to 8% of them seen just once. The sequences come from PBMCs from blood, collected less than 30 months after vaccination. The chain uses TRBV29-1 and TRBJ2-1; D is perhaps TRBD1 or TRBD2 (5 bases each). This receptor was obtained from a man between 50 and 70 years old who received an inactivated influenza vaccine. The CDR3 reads CSVEGLDGKRGFF. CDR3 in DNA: TGCAGCGTTGAGGGATTGGACGGCAAGAGGGGGTTCTTC.